This TCR beta chain appears in the sequencing data of a study of glioma-infiltrating T cells after dendritic cell vaccination. Study-level findings and limits: Few patients contributed both blood and tumor specimens.

This clone was observed a few times. No antigen is known for it. Trimming left V 3 bases short and J 7 bases short, with 13 bases between. The CDR3 is made up of 13 amino acids. CDR1 SGHRS and CDR2 YFSETQ come from the germline V gene. TCRB CDR3 was amplified from 2 ug genomic DNA or less. The primer mix had 60 V beta and 13 J beta primers. Method: immunoSEQ multiplex PCR; TCRdb's copy keeps in-frame clones and lacks some. Seen here are about 90,000 clones, about four fifths observed once, and the top ten hold 6% to 7.5%. Time point indicated: after dendritic cell vaccination, including at tumor progression/relapse.

The chain recombines TRBV5-1 with TRBJ1-2, with D maybe TRBD1 (5 bases). The sample here was blood, taken after dendritic cell vaccination. This TCR came from a human donor with glioblastoma. Written as DNA, the CDR3 is TGCGCCAGCAGCTACGCGGGGGAGACTGGCTACACCTTC. Protein sequence: CASSYAGETGYTF.